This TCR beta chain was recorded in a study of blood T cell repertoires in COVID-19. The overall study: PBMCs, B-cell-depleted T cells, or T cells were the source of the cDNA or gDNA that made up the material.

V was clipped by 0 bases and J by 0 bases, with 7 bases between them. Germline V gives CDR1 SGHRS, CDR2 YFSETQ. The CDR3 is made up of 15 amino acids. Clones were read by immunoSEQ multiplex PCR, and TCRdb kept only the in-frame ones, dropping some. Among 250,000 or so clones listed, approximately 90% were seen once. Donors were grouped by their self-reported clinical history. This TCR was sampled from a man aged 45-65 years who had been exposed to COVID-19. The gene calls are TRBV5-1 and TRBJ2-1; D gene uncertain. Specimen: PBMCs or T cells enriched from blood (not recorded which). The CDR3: CASSLVRNSYNEQFF. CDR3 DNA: TGCGCCAGCAGCTTGGTCAGAAACTCCTACAATGAGCAGTTCTTC.